Presented here are 3 T cell receptor beta chains from one specimen sequenced in a study of blood T cells in healthy people across ages. A second PCR, run for 7 to 11 cycles, used a sample-barcoded 5' primer plus a J-beta primer mix. TCRdb redid the calling of the 5' RACE reads with MiXCR, one entry per CDR3 protein. Among 920,000 or so distinct CDR3 sequences listed, 40% to 45% were seen once. Input material: blood. These receptors all come from an older woman in good health.

The chain carries TRBV7-3 and TRBJ2-1, with TRBD1 matching over 8 bases. The V gene end was trimmed by 2 bases and the J gene end by 6 bases; junction bases not matched to a gene: 6. There are 15 residues in the CDR3. The V gene's germline CDR1 is SGHTA and CDR2 FQGTGA. The CDR3 sequence is CASSLSGQALNEQFF. The CDR3 bases are TGTGCCAGCAGCTTATCGGGACAGGCTCTCAATGAGCAGTTCTTC.

This clonotype has just a few counts. This chain links TRBV12-3 or TRBV12-4 with TRBJ2-5; 11 bases are shared with TRBD1. Judging by the DNA end, TRBJ2-7 fits better; the J call may be wrong. The length of the CDR3 is 14 residues. CDR3 protein: CASSADRGLYEQYF. The CDR3 nucleotides read TGTGCCAGCAGTGCGGACAGGGGGCTGTACGAGCAGTACTTC.

The CDR3 loop reads CASGRAVGEQYF. CDR3 DNA sequence: TGTGCCAGCGGGAGGGCCGTTGGTGAGCAGTACTTC. The chain has TRBV28 and TRBJ2-7, with 7 bases matching TRBD2. CDR1 and CDR2 (germline): MDHEN, SYDVKM. This CDR3 is built from 12 residues. With 8 bases clipped from V and 7 bases from J, the junction kept 8 bases outside the gene matches.